A selection of T cell receptor beta chains follows, all from one sample in a study of cytomegalovirus exposure and HLA in healthy donors. Some clones are missing from TCRdb's copy, which holds only in-frame ones; the method was immunoSEQ multiplex PCR. The data hold under 200,000 clones, with around 79% observed a single time. Sequences were obtained from PBMCs. The receptors were gathered from a man aged 45-65 years in good health and CMV-seropositive. Both conserved end residues are part of each CDR3. Fields, in order: V gene, CDR3 protein.

v_call: TRBV5-4
cdr3_aa: CASSPRKSGDKNIQYF

v_call: TRBV21-1
cdr3_aa: CASSKKGVGTEAFF

v_call: TRBV11-2
cdr3_aa: CASSDTGLYYGYTF

v_call: TRBV5-1
cdr3_aa: CASSLDPGGNQPQHF

v_call: TRBV30
cdr3_aa: CAWSVGGSAPLHF

v_call: TRBV28
cdr3_aa: CASSAPGGWTEAFF

v_call: TRBV5-6
cdr3_aa: CASSLWGGVGSSYEQYF

v_call: TRBV6-5
cdr3_aa: CASGQGAVYEQYF

v_call: TRBV6-6
cdr3_aa: CATSGGFDTEAFF

v_call: TRBV4-2
cdr3_aa: CASSHPRTGGQETQYF

v_call: TRBV5-5
cdr3_aa: CASSLDGTQGRQPQHF

v_call: TRBV29-1
cdr3_aa: CSVERGRGLEQYF

v_call: TRBV29-1
cdr3_aa: CSVDVPSAGANVLTF

v_call: TRBV10-3
cdr3_aa: CAISGPGERETQYF

v_call: TRBV19
cdr3_aa: CASSIRTLREPQHF

v_call: TRBV4-3
cdr3_aa: CASSQDNYRGSQPQHF

v_call: TRBV18
cdr3_aa: CASSPKNRGSSYNSPLHF

v_call: TRBV7-6
cdr3_aa: CASSLGLQETQYF

v_call: TRBV5-1
cdr3_aa: CASSVTGTSYNEQFF

v_call: TRBV27
cdr3_aa: CASSLFSGRTDTQYF

v_call: TRBV28
cdr3_aa: CASSSYGQGSPLHF

v_call: TRBV6-5
cdr3_aa: CASSLAGGTYNEQFF

v_call: TRBV5-5
cdr3_aa: CASSLARKNYEQYF

v_call: TRBV4-1
cdr3_aa: CASSQAVGGRAFF

v_call: TRBV25-1
cdr3_aa: CASSEYPTGSSYEQYF

v_call: TRBV4-3
cdr3_aa: CASSQDGHQETQYF

v_call: TRBV28
cdr3_aa: CASSPRGSGGIKETQYF

v_call: TRBV28
cdr3_aa: CASSAPTDFISYEQYF

v_call: TRBV4-3
cdr3_aa: CASSQGGGLQETQYF

v_call: TRBV5-1
cdr3_aa: CASSTGGEGELFF

v_call: TRBV4-3
cdr3_aa: CASSQDGGMGMNTEAFF

v_call: TRBV10-3
cdr3_aa: CAISGGDNYGYTF

v_call: TRBV2
cdr3_aa: CASSEGGATNEKLFF

v_call: TRBV28
cdr3_aa: CASNKQGAYTEAFF

v_call: TRBV4-2
cdr3_aa: CASSQGTRETQYF

v_call: TRBV6-5
cdr3_aa: CASRLTAGGSYNEQFF

v_call: TRBV5-6
cdr3_aa: CASRPQGAGDTQYF

v_call: TRBV5-1
cdr3_aa: CASSSYQATAEAFF